This TCR beta chain was observed in a study of Ad26.COV2.S vaccination and SARS-CoV-2 variants. Noted treatment: some 20 received Ad26.COV2.S at low or high dose, single or two shots; 5 received placebo; per-sample allocation not given. Sampling occurred on day 63 after the first vaccine or placebo injection. Here immunoSEQ multiplex PCR was the method, and the copy in TCRdb shows in-frame clones only, minus some. Of 400,000 to 450,000 clones in the sample, about 90% were seen once. The germline V gene encodes CDR1 MNHEY and CDR2 SVGEGT. The CDR3 loop spans 15 amino acids. The V end lost 2 bases, the J end lost 4 bases, and 14 bases lay between the germline ends.

The sequencing here drew on peripheral blood, taken in a trial of Ad26.COV2.S vaccine versus placebo. The TCR originated in a person between 18 and 65 years old who received the Ad26.COV2.S COVID-19 vaccine or a placebo. J is TRBJ2-5 and V is TRBV6-2 or TRBV6-3; D perhaps matches TRBD2 (5 bases). CDR3 region: CASSYQAGELETQYF. The CDR3, as DNA: TGTGCCAGCAGTTACCAGGCCGGGGAATTAGAGACCCAGTACTTC.